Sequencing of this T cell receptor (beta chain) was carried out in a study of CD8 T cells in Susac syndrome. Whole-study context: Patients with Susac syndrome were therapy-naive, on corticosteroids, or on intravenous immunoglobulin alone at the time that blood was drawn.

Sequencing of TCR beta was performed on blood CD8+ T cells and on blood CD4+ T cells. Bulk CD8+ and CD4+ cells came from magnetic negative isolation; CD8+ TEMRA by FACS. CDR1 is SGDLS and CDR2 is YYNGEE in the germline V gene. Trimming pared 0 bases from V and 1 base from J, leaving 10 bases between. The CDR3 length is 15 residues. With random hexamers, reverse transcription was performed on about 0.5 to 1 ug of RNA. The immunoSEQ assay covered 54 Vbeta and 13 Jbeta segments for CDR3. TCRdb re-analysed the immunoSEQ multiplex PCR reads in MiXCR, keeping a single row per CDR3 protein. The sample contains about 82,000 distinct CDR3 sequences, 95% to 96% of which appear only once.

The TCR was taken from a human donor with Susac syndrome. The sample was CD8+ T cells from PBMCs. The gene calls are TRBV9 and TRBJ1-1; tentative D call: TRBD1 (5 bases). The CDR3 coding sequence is TGTGCCAGCAGCGTAGGTCCCGGGGGGAACACTGAAGCTTTCTTT. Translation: CASSVGPGGNTEAFF.